The 30 T cell receptor beta chains listed next were all sequenced from one sample in a study of blood T cells in healthy people across ages. The authors ran a second PCR of 7 to 11 cycles using a sample-barcoded 5' primer and a J-beta primer mix. TCRdb reprocessed the 5' RACE reads via MiXCR and lists one record per CDR3 protein. The sample shows some 1.6 million distinct CDR3 sequences, 34% of them seen only once. Sequenced material: blood. Receptor source: a woman aged 25 to 39 in good health.

As to this clonotype: At one end, the junction sequence differs from germline, possibly due to a read error. The chain combines TRBV29-1 with TRBJ2-3, with D perhaps TRBD1 (5 bases). CDR3 length: 15 residues. CDR1 SQVTM and CDR2 ANQGSEA come from the germline V gene. The CDR3 DNA follows: TGCAGCGTTGAACCCCTTCAATGGTTCACAGGTACGCAGTATTTT. Amino acid sequence: CSVEPLQWFTGTQYF.

This chain uses TRBV7-9 with TRBJ2-7; D is possibly TRBD1 (6 bases). Trimming shortened V by 4 bases and J by 7 bases, and 17 bases separated the two germline ends. CDR1 SEHNR and CDR2 FQNEAQ come from the germline V gene (reference sequence). The CDR3 is 14 residues long. CDR3 DNA: TGTGCCAGCAGCTCGAGACCAGGGGCGGATGAGCAGTACTTC. It codes for CASSSRPGADEQYF.

V gene TRBV6-6 combines with J gene TRBJ2-1, with D hard to call. This CDR3 contains 13 residues. Trimming pared 5 bases from V and 4 bases from J, leaving 9 bases between. Germline V CDR1 and CDR2: MNHNY, SVGAGI (reference sequence). The CDR3, as DNA: TGTGCCAGCAGTCCGGCAATTTACAATGAGCAGTTCTTC. Encoded protein: CASSPAIYNEQFF.

The chain has TRBV18 and TRBJ2-5; either TRBD1 or TRBD2 may fit D (5 bases each). V dropped 3 bases and J dropped 7 bases, with 15 bases sitting between them. Germline V CDR1 and CDR2: KGHSH, LQKENI. The CDR3 sequence is 14 residues long. Here the CDR3 reads CASSPTVDGGTQYF. The CDR3 region has the DNA TGTGCCAGCTCACCGACGGTAGATGGGGGGACCCAGTACTTC.

This clonotype was seen a handful of times. The chain employs TRBV7-2 and TRBJ2-5; D not resolved. This CDR3 region has 14 residues. V shed 2 bases and J shed 4 bases, with 11 bases lying between them. In germline, CDR1 is SGHTA, CDR2 FQGNSA. CDR3 DNA: TGTGCCAGCAGCTTAAGGCGGCCCACAGAGACCCAGTACTTC. Protein product: CASSLRRPTETQYF.

This CDR3 is CASAPTGGLGYGYTF. CDR3 bases: TGTGCCAGCGCCCCGACAGGGGGCTTAGGGTATGGCTACACCTTC. The chain couples TRBV27 to TRBJ1-2; 10 bases agree with TRBD1. Germline CDR1 MNHEY, CDR2 SMNVEV (reference sequence). V lost 8 bases and J lost 5; bases outside the gene matches: 11. CDR3 length equals 15 residues.

In its sample, this clonotype was seen a few times. The rearrangement links TRBV2 to TRBJ2-7; tentatively, D is TRBD2 (6 bases). V gave up 4 bases and J gave up 5 bases, with 12 bases separating them. This CDR3 spans 13 amino acids. Germline V lookup: CDR1 SNHLY, CDR2 FYNNEI. CDR3 region: CASSVARDHEQYF. CDR3 nucleotide sequence: TGTGCCAGCAGTGTCGCGCGGGACCACGAGCAGTACTTC.

This rearrangement joins TRBV15 to TRBJ1-5; possibly TRBD1 for D (5 bases). CDR1 is LNHNV and CDR2 is YYDKDF in the germline V gene (reference sequence). The CDR3 spans 17 residues. The germline V and J ends were trimmed by 0 bases and 2 bases, with 14 bases remaining between them. CDR3 nucleotide sequence: TGTGCCACCAGCAGAGATCCAAAGGTGGGGGGCAATCAGCCCCAGCATTTT. Its protein is CATSRDPKVGGNQPQHF.

This clonotype showed up just a few times. This sequence joins TRBV6-1 and TRBJ1-1; 8 bases fit TRBD1. The CDR3 sequence is 18 residues long. J was trimmed by 5 bases and V by 2 bases; bases with no gene match: 16. The germline V gene encodes CDR1 MNHNS and CDR2 SASEGT. This CDR3 reads CASSESVLMAGGYTEAFF. The CDR3 DNA reads as TGTGCCAGCAGTGAAAGCGTTTTGATGGCAGGGGGCTATACTGAAGCTTTCTTT.

The V gene is TRBV12-3 or TRBV12-4, the J gene TRBJ1-4; D is uncertain. CDR3 length equals 12 residues. The V gene lost 3 bases and the J gene lost 11 bases, with 10 bases spanning the gap. The CDR3 protein is CASSLGSYKLFF. The CDR3 nucleotides are TGTGCCAGCAGTTTGGGGTCGTATAAACTGTTTTTT.

J is TRBJ1-2 and V is TRBV11-3; D uncertain. This CDR3 comprises 12 residues. The V and J ends lost 5 bases and 2 bases respectively, with 6 bases between them. The germline CDR1 and CDR2 sequences are SGHNT and YENEEA. CDR3 sequence (DNA): TGTGCCAGCAGCAACGGAAACTATGGCTACACCTTC. It encodes CASSNGNYGYTF.

This clonotype has a count of ten or more. CDR3 DNA: TGCAGCGTTGTTCTGAGACAGGGTATCTACGAGCAGTACTTC. Protein: CSVVLRQGIYEQYF. The rearrangement links TRBV29-1 to TRBJ2-7, with 7 bases lining up with TRBD1. V dropped 4 bases and J dropped 3; count of bases not matched to a gene: 9. The germline V gene encodes CDR1 SQVTM and CDR2 ANQGSEA. The CDR3 has 14 residues.

Worth noting for this clonotype: A read error may produce the germline difference seen at one junction end. The rearrangement uses TRBV7-2 and TRBJ2-3; D is possibly TRBD2 (5 bases). The V gene's germline CDR1 is SGHTA and CDR2 FQGNSA. The CDR3 is 15 residues long. CDR3 amino acids: CASSLVAPLTDTRYF. In nucleotides, the CDR3 is TGTGCCAGCAGCTTAGTAGCGCCCCTCACAGATACGCGGTATTTT.

The gene calls are TRBV20-1 and TRBJ1-2, with D maybe TRBD1 (6 bases). The CDR3 sequence is 14 residues long. In germline, CDR1 is DFQATT, CDR2 SNEGSKA (reference sequence). V lost 0 bases and J lost 5, with 13 bases in between. The CDR3 is CSARDYTGSYGYTF. The CDR3 DNA is TGCAGTGCTAGAGACTACACAGGGTCTTATGGCTACACCTTC.

Concerning this clonotype itself: The junction departs from germline at one end; a sequencing error may be responsible. The chain uses TRBV7-2 and TRBJ2-7; D gene ambiguous. Per the germline V gene, CDR1 is SGHTA and CDR2 is FQGNSA. This CDR3 contains 15 residues. The CDR3 DNA reads as TGTGCCGGCAGCTTAGAATGGAGACCTTCCTACGAGCAGTACTTC. Its protein product is CAGSLEWRPSYEQYF.

The chain links TRBV20-1 to TRBJ2-6; the match to TRBD1 covers 9 bases. V gave up 4 bases and J gave up 16 bases; unmatched junction bases: 8. This CDR3 region has 12 residues. Germline V gives CDR1 DFQATT, CDR2 SNEGSKA (reference sequence). The CDR3 region is CSATRTGVELTF. The CDR3 bases are TGCAGTGCTACTCGGACAGGGGTAGAGCTGACTTTC.

Only a few counts were recorded for this clonotype. This sequence joins TRBV30 and TRBJ2-2; 9 positions agree with TRBD1. The CDR3 is 16 residues long. Trimming took 3 bases from V and 5 from J; bases not matched to a gene: 10. Germline lookup yields CDR1 GTSNPN and CDR2 SVGIG (reference sequence). CDR3: CAWRDNRGRRTGELFF. The DNA of the CDR3 is TGTGCCTGGAGGGACAACAGGGGGCGTCGTACCGGGGAGCTGTTTTTT.

This rearrangement joins TRBV6-5 to TRBJ2-7; D is unclear. V was cut by 0 bases and J by 0 bases, with 12 bases left in between. The CDR3 covers 16 residues. CDR1 is MNHEY and CDR2 is SVGAGI in the germline V gene. CDR3: CASSYSVLGNSYEQYF. The CDR3 DNA sequence: TGTGCCAGCAGTTACTCGGTTCTTGGGAACTCCTACGAGCAGTACTTC.

A remark on this clonotype: Mismatch with germline at one junction end may stem from a read error. This chain uses TRBV20-1 with TRBJ2-2, with 8 bases identical to TRBD1. The CDR3 loop spans 17 amino acids. CDR1 and CDR2 from the germline V gene are DFQATT and SNEGSKA (reference sequence). The CDR3 spells CSALPPGQARDTGERFF. As DNA, the CDR3 is TGCAGTGCTCTCCCCCCGGGACAGGCCCGGGACACCGGGGAGCGGTTTTTT.

The J gene is TRBJ1-1, the V gene TRBV9; a possible D gene is TRBD1 (5 bases). The CDR3 spans 14 residues. The V gene lost 4 bases and the J gene lost 1 base, with 11 bases spanning the gap. Germline V lookup: CDR1 SGDLS, CDR2 YYNGEE. CDR3 nucleotides: TGTGCCAGCAGCCCCAAGACAGAGAACACTGAAGCTTTCTTT. Its protein product is CASSPKTENTEAFF.

The V and J genes are TRBV7-2 and TRBJ2-7; TRBD2 agrees at 10 bases. CDR1 and CDR2 (germline): SGHTA, FQGNSA. With V trimmed by 6 bases and J by 2 bases, 7 bases remained unmatched. The CDR3 runs to 15 residues. The CDR3 coding sequence is TGTGCCAGCAGTTTGGGGACTAGCGCAACCTACGAGCAGTACTTC. Translating gives CASSLGTSATYEQYF.

This chain connects TRBV29-1 to TRBJ1-1; no clear D gene. Per germline, CDR1 SQVTM and CDR2 ANQGSEA. This CDR3 spans 13 amino acids. Trimming removed 4 bases from V and 0 bases from J, with 9 bases in between. The CDR3 protein is CSVVTGVNTEAFF. The CDR3 coding sequence is TGCAGCGTTGTAACTGGGGTGAACACTGAAGCTTTCTTT.

This clonotype has more than one count but fewer than ten. The V and J genes are TRBV7-6 and TRBJ2-1, with D tentatively TRBD1 or TRBD2 (6 bases each). This CDR3 comprises 17 residues. Between the trimmed V and J ends, which lost 2 bases and 7 bases, there was a span of 21 bases. Germline V gene sequence: CDR1 SGHVS, CDR2 FNYEAQ. The CDR3 here is CASSLMAGEALWNEQFF. CDR3 nucleotide sequence: TGTGCCAGCAGCTTAATGGCAGGGGAGGCTTTGTGGAATGAGCAGTTCTTC.

In its sample, this clonotype was seen a few times. This rearrangement joins TRBV5-1 to TRBJ2-1; D is uncertain. V lost 1 base and J lost 3, with 11 bases in between. Germline V lookup: CDR1 SGHRS, CDR2 YFSETQ. CDR3 length: 15 residues. CDR3 residues: CASSLIGSYYNEQFF. CDR3 DNA sequence: TGCGCCAGCAGCTTGATCGGATCGTACTACAATGAGCAGTTCTTC. Filled out from reference TRBV5-1 and TRBJ2-1, the complete variable domain reads KAGVTQTPRYLIKTRGQQVTLSCSPISGHRSVSWYQQTPGQGLQFLFEYFSETQRNKGNFPGRFSGRQFSNSRSEMNVSTLELGDSALYLCASSLIGSYYNEQFFGPGTRLTVL.

This clonotype was detected only a few times. The V gene is TRBV27, the J gene TRBJ1-1; D is undetermined. The germline CDR1 and CDR2 sequences are MNHEY and SMNVEV (reference sequence). V shed 2 bases and J shed 3 bases, with 7 bases lying between them. The CDR3 is 13 residues long. The DNA of the CDR3 is TGTGCCAGCAGTTTAAGTCTTTACACTGAAGCTTTCTTT. Its protein product is CASSLSLYTEAFF.

The J gene is TRBJ2-1, the V gene TRBV12-3 or TRBV12-4, with TRBD2 matching over 7 bases. Trimming cost V 3 bases and J 5 bases; bases outside gene matches: 4. The CDR3 is 14 residues long. The CDR3 DNA reads as TGTGCCAGCAGTTTTACTAGCGTGGACAATGAGCAGTTCTTC. Translating it yields CASSFTSVDNEQFF.

This clonotype was counted only a few times. The chain links TRBV20-1 to TRBJ1-4, with 12 nucleotides matching TRBD1. There are 15 residues in the CDR3. CDR1 is DFQATT, CDR2 SNEGSKA, per germline (reference sequence). J was trimmed by 3 bases and V by 4 bases; bases with no gene match: 3. The CDR3 reads CSATGTGGSNEKLFF. CDR3 coding DNA: TGCAGTGCTACCGGGACAGGGGGCTCTAATGAAAAACTGTTTTTT.

The chain employs TRBV28 and TRBJ2-7, with a weak D call TRBD2 (5 bases). Germline-derived CDR1 and CDR2 are MDHEN and SYDVKM. This CDR3 is 16 amino acids long. The V and J ends lost 5 bases and 1 base respectively, with 18 bases between them. CDR3 bases: TGTGCCAGCAGTGACCCAGGCCGGAGGATTTCCTACGAGCAGTACTTC. It yields the protein CASSDPGRRISYEQYF.

This clonotype was counted between two and nine times. V and J are TRBV6-2 or TRBV6-3 and TRBJ2-2; D not certain. The V gene's germline CDR1 is MNHEY and CDR2 SVGEGT. V lost 5 bases to trimming and J lost 6 bases, with 7 bases between them. The length of the CDR3 is 12 residues. Here the CDR3 DNA reads TGTGCCAGCAGTAACTGGGCCGGGGAGCTGTTTTTT. Its translation is CASSNWAGELFF.

The chain combines TRBV7-8 with TRBJ2-1, with 7 bases fitting TRBD2. Germline V lookup: CDR1 SGHVS, CDR2 FQNEAQ. After removal of 1 base from V and 4 bases from J, the junction contained 13 bases not matched to a gene. This CDR3 has 18 residues. CDR3 bases: TGTGCCAGCAGCTTAGGACGCGCGGCGGGAGAATCGTACAATGAGCAGTTCTTC. Protein sequence: CASSLGRAAGESYNEQFF.